The 31 T cell receptor beta chains reported below all come from one sample, sequenced in a study of post-analysis software for immune sequencing data. Tagging with unique molecular identifiers was a feature of the TCR beta cDNA libraries. A single record per CDR3 protein comes from TCRdb applying MiXCR to the PCR reads. The sample lists 650,000 to 850,000 distinct CDR3 sequences; approximately 50% were seen once. Study observations and caveats: There were five TRBV segments more frequent in patients than controls, and TRBV5-6, TRBV5-1 and TRBV20-1 were among them.

For these TCRs, the target antigens are not known. The sequenced material came from blood. The receptors stem from a girl aged 10 to 17 with multiple sclerosis.

The chain joins TRBV12-3 or TRBV12-4 to TRBJ2-5; 8 bases fit TRBD1. The CDR3 sequence is 15 residues long. V gave up 10 bases and J gave up 11 bases; unmatched junction bases: 21. The CDR3 DNA reads as TGTGCCACTCGAAAGGGGGGACAGGATGACAATGAGCAGTACTTC. It encodes CATRKGGQDDNEQYF.

Note on this clonotype: At one end, the junction sequence differs from germline, possibly due to a read error. The V call is TRBV7-7, the J call TRBJ2-6; perhaps TRBD2 as D (5 bases). Looked up from germline, CDR1 is SSHAT and CDR2 is FNYEAQ (reference sequence). The CDR3 runs 15 residues. CDR3 sequence (DNA): TGTGCTAGCAGCTTAAACGGGGCTGGGGCCAACGTCCTGACTTTC. It yields the protein CASSLNGAGANVLTF.

The V call is TRBV12-3 or TRBV12-4, the J call TRBJ2-4; D remains unclear. V lost 1 base to trimming and J lost 13 bases, with 32 bases between them. The CDR3 runs to 19 residues. The CDR3 loop is CASSLVPVVGHDLGLEQYF. The CDR3 DNA reads TGTGCCAGCAGTTTAGTTCCTGTTGTGGGTCACGACCTCGGGTTGGAGCAGTACTTC.

The chain combines TRBV6-6 with TRBJ2-5; 13 positions agree with TRBD2. The germline gives CDR1 MNHNY, CDR2 SVGAGI (reference sequence). The V gene end was trimmed by 6 bases and the J gene end by 4 bases; junction bases not matched to a gene: 5. The CDR3 is 15 residues long. CDR3 bases: TGTGCCAGCAGGATGGGACTAGCGGGAACAGAGACCCAGTACTTC. Translating gives CASRMGLAGTETQYF.

The chain links TRBV12-3 or TRBV12-4 to TRBJ1-2; tentative D call: TRBD1 (5 bases). The ends were cut back, 8 bases at V and 2 bases at J, with 9 bases in the middle. The CDR3 is 12 residues long. The CDR3 region is CASGPGNYGYTF. CDR3 DNA: TGTGCCAGCGGCCCAGGGAACTATGGCTACACCTTC.

The chain joins TRBV5-1 to TRBJ2-1, with TRBD1 as a possible D gene (5 bases). V lost 3 bases and J lost 5, with 12 bases in between. The CDR3 sequence is 14 residues long. CDR1 and CDR2 (germline): SGHRS, YFSETQ. The CDR3 DNA is TGCGCCAGCAGCTGGCAGGGTTCGGACAATGAGCAGTTCTTC. As protein: CASSWQGSDNEQFF.

The chain combines TRBV4-2 with TRBJ2-3, with a possible D match to TRBD1 (6 bases). Germline values: CDR1 LGHNA, CDR2 YNFKEQ. The CDR3 is made up of 14 amino acids. V gave up 3 bases and J gave up 6 bases, with 13 bases separating them. CDR3 amino acids: CASSQGAVMDTQYF. The CDR3 DNA is TGTGCCAGCAGCCAGGGGGCGGTCATGGATACGCAGTATTTT.

A few counts support this clonotype. The chain links TRBV14 to TRBJ2-3; tentatively, D is TRBD1 or TRBD2 (5 bases each). The CDR3 totals 17 residues. The germline CDR1 and CDR2 sequences are SGHDN and FVKESK. The V end was cut by 1 base, the J end by 3 bases, with 17 bases between. The CDR3 here is CASSQARGRPTTDTQYF. Written as DNA, the CDR3 is TGTGCCAGCAGCCAAGCTCGGGGCAGACCCACGACAGATACGCAGTATTTT.

This clonotype was found a few times. The V call is TRBV10-3, the J call TRBJ2-5; TRBD2 might be the D (5 bases). The germline V gene has CDR1 ENHRY and CDR2 SYGVKD. The V gene lost 4 bases and the J gene lost 4 bases, with 7 bases spanning the gap. This CDR3 is built from 12 residues. The CDR3 here is CAISVAGETQYF. The CDR3 DNA reads as TGTGCCATCAGTGTTGCGGGAGAGACCCAGTACTTC.

The J gene is TRBJ2-1, the V gene TRBV20-1; 10 nucleotides agree with TRBD2. The CDR3 is 17 amino acids. Germline CDR1 is DFQATT and CDR2 is SNEGSKA (reference sequence). J was trimmed by 0 bases and V by 6 bases; bases with no gene match: 11. The CDR3 loop is CSASDSGRPPSYNEQFF. CDR3 in DNA: TGCAGTGCCTCTGATAGCGGGAGGCCACCCTCCTACAATGAGCAGTTCTTC.

A few counts support this clonotype. The J gene is TRBJ2-7, the V gene TRBV7-4; D is possibly TRBD2 (5 bases). V dropped 4 bases and J dropped 6 bases, with 16 bases sitting between them. Germline V gene sequence: CDR1 SGHVT, CDR2 SQSDAQ. This CDR3 comprises 14 residues. The CDR3 sequence: CASSWTLTKGEQYF. The CDR3 coding sequence is TGTGCCAGCAGCTGGACCCTGACTAAGGGCGAGCAGTACTTC.

To note about this clonotype: One end of the junction fails to match germline, which may point to a read error. V is TRBV20-1 and J is TRBJ2-7; maybe TRBD1 (5 bases). The CDR3 is made up of 13 amino acids. CDR1 and CDR2 (germline): DFQATT, SNEGSKA (reference sequence). The CDR3 here is CSARGGGSHEQYF. The CDR3 DNA follows: TGCAGTGCTAGAGGGGGCGGCTCCCACGAGCAGTACTTC.

V and J are TRBV7-7 and TRBJ2-1; 7 bases fit TRBD1. The V gene's germline CDR1 is SSHAT and CDR2 FNYEAQ (reference sequence). The CDR3 length is 15 residues. The CDR3 is CAGSLARGNYNEQFF. The CDR3, as DNA: TGTGCTGGCAGCTTAGCCAGGGGGAACTACAATGAGCAGTTCTTC.

The V call is TRBV20-1, the J call TRBJ2-7; 7 positions match TRBD1. This CDR3 contains 13 residues. V dropped 5 bases and J dropped 2; count of bases not matched to a gene: 6. Germline CDR1 reads DFQATT; CDR2 reads SNEGSKA (reference sequence). CDR3 bases: TGCAGTGCTGCCGGGACAGACACCTACGAGCAGTACTTC. The encoded protein is CSAAGTDTYEQYF.

This rearrangement joins TRBV7-9 to TRBJ2-3, with TRBD2 identical over 11 bases. This CDR3 region has 15 residues. V lost 5 bases to trimming and J lost 5 bases; unmatched junction nucleotides: 6. Germline V gives CDR1 SEHNR, CDR2 FQNEAQ (reference sequence). The CDR3 DNA follows: TGTGCCAGCAGCCTGACTAGCGGGACCTTAGATACGCAGTATTTT. Protein product: CASSLTSGTLDTQYF.

A few counts support this clonotype. The gene calls are TRBV20-1 and TRBJ2-5; TRBD1 is a possible D gene (6 bases). The last part of the DNA fits TRBJ2-7 better; the J call may be wrong. The germline V gene has CDR1 DFQATT and CDR2 SNEGSKA (reference sequence). The CDR3 has 11 residues. CDR3 nucleotides: TGCAGTGTCAGGGGTAGGGACGAGCAGTACTTC. This translates into CSVRGRDEQYF.

V is TRBV20-1 and J is TRBJ1-4, with D unresolved. V gave up 3 bases and J gave up 5 bases, with 19 bases separating them. The CDR3 has 16 residues. Looked up from germline, CDR1 is DFQATT and CDR2 is SNEGSKA (reference sequence). CDR3 nucleotide sequence: TGCAGTGCTAGGAATTTCGGAAGGACTCCGAATGAAAAACTGTTTTTT. Amino acids: CSARNFGRTPNEKLFF.

CDR3 coding DNA: TGTGCCAGCGGCGCAGGGTGGAACGAGCAGTACTTC. Encoded protein: CASGAGWNEQYF. V usage is TRBV6-1 and J usage is TRBJ2-7; a possible D gene is TRBD1 (5 bases). The V gene's germline CDR1 is MNHNS and CDR2 SASEGT. This CDR3 spans 12 amino acids. V lost 8 bases to trimming and J lost 5 bases, with 13 bases between them.

The chain is built from TRBV5-1 and TRBJ2-6; no reliable D call. CDR1 is SGHRS, CDR2 YFSETQ, per germline. CDR3 length: 13 amino acids. The V end lost 7 bases, the J end lost 2 bases, and 7 bases lay between the germline ends. This chain's CDR3 is CASQVAGANVLTF. The CDR3 DNA sequence: TGCGCCAGCCAGGTTGCTGGGGCCAACGTCCTGACTTTC.

This clonotype was found a few times. This chain connects TRBV29-1 to TRBJ2-7, with D possibly matching TRBD1 (5 bases). With 7 bases removed from V and 3 bases from J, the gap between germline ends came to 16 bases. CDR3 length equals 13 residues. The germline CDR1 and CDR2 sequences are SQVTM and ANQGSEA. The CDR3 bases are TGCAGCGCCGGAGACAGAGTCTACTACGAGCAGTACTTC. This gives the protein CSAGDRVYYEQYF.

The rearrangement uses TRBV20-1 and TRBJ1-5, with 8 bases identical to TRBD1. The germline gives CDR1 DFQATT, CDR2 SNEGSKA (reference sequence). The CDR3 spans 14 residues. Trimming cost V 6 bases and J 2 bases; bases outside gene matches: 6. DNA of the CDR3: TGCAGTGCCACGACAGGGGAAGGCAATCAGCCCCAGCATTTT. Residues: CSATTGEGNQPQHF.

Only a few counts were recorded for this clonotype. The chain couples TRBV5-1 to TRBJ2-7; 10 nucleotides agree with TRBD2. V was pared by 1 base and J by 5 bases, with 6 bases of the junction left unmatched. The CDR3 contains 15 residues. Per germline, CDR1 SGHRS and CDR2 YFSETQ. CDR3 amino acids: CASSLTLAGAHEQYF. The CDR3 DNA follows: TGCGCCAGCAGCTTGACCCTAGCGGGAGCCCACGAGCAGTACTTC.

This clonotype was detected only once. V is TRBV14 and J is TRBJ2-2, with TRBD1 as a possible D gene (5 bases). V was cut by 4 bases and J by 4 bases, with 13 bases left in between. The CDR3 totals 15 residues. CDR1 and CDR2 (germline): SGHDN, FVKESK. The CDR3 loop is CASSPLGHLTGELFF. The CDR3 coding sequence is TGTGCCAGCAGCCCGCTTGGACACCTCACCGGGGAGCTGTTTTTT.

The J gene is TRBJ2-7, the V gene TRBV12-3 or TRBV12-4; 13 bases map to TRBD2. CDR3 length: 17 residues. With 5 bases clipped from V and 3 bases from J, the junction kept 10 bases outside the gene matches. This CDR3 reads CASSNRLAGGPGYEQYF. CDR3 coding DNA: TGTGCCAGCAGTAACAGACTAGCGGGGGGACCCGGCTACGAGCAGTACTTC.

This clonotype has just a few counts. V and J are TRBV24-1 and TRBJ2-1; 14 bases align to TRBD2. V lost 5 bases to trimming and J lost 1 base; unmatched junction nucleotides: 0. Germline assignment: CDR1 KGHDR and CDR2 SFDVKD. The CDR3 covers 16 residues. The CDR3 is CATSGTSGGSYNEQFF. The CDR3 coding sequence is TGTGCCACCAGTGGGACTAGCGGGGGGTCCTACAATGAGCAGTTCTTC.

The chain is built from TRBV7-9 and TRBJ2-5; TRBD2 might be the D (5 bases). The V gene's germline CDR1 is SEHNR and CDR2 FQNEAQ (reference sequence). CDR3 size: 15 residues. The V end was cut by 1 base, the J end by 2 bases, with 11 bases between. CDR3 in DNA: TGTGCCAGCAGCTTAGTGAGGGCCCTTCAAGAGACCCAGTACTTC. Its protein is CASSLVRALQETQYF.

CDR3 coding DNA: TGCAGCGTTGTCGGACAGAGTGAAGCTTTCTTT. This gives the protein CSVVGQSEAFF. This chain connects TRBV29-1 to TRBJ1-1; weak D call: TRBD1 (6 bases). V lost 4 bases to trimming and J lost 7 bases, with 10 bases between them. Germline CDR1 is SQVTM and CDR2 is ANQGSEA. The CDR3 spans 11 residues.

The gene calls are TRBV7-3 and TRBJ2-5; no clear D. This CDR3 region has 13 residues. Trimming pared 1 base from V and 6 bases from J, leaving 9 bases between. Germline V CDR1 and CDR2: SGHTA, FQGTGA. The CDR3 loop reads CASSLNLGQTQYF. The CDR3 coding sequence is TGTGCCAGCAGCTTAAACCTCGGGCAGACCCAGTACTTC.

V usage is TRBV6-5 and J usage is TRBJ2-1, with TRBD2 matching 13 bases. Germline CDR1 reads MNHEY; CDR2 reads SVGAGI. V dropped 6 bases and J dropped 8; count of bases not matched to a gene: 7. CDR3 size: 15 residues. Here the CDR3 reads CASRTGLAGRDEQFF. In nucleotides, the CDR3 is TGTGCCAGCAGAACGGGACTAGCGGGAAGGGATGAGCAGTTCTTC.

This clonotype was detected only a few times. This rearrangement joins TRBV20-1 to TRBJ2-5; TRBD2 matches at 13 bases. The CDR3 consists of 15 residues. The germline V gene has CDR1 DFQATT and CDR2 SNEGSKA (reference sequence). V shed 5 bases and J 5 bases; nucleotides not matched to a gene: 8. For the CDR3, the DNA is TGCAGTGCTTCGACTAGCGGGGGGCCGGGGGAGACCCAGTACTTC. This translates into CSASTSGGPGETQYF.

This chain uses TRBV24-1 with TRBJ2-3; no clear D gene. This CDR3 region has 14 residues. Trimming shortened V by 2 bases and J by 2 bases, and 7 bases separated the two germline ends. CDR1 KGHDR and CDR2 SFDVKD come from the germline V gene. This CDR3 reads CATSDSLNTDTQYF. The CDR3 region has the DNA TGTGCCACCAGTGATTCGCTGAACACAGATACGCAGTATTTT.